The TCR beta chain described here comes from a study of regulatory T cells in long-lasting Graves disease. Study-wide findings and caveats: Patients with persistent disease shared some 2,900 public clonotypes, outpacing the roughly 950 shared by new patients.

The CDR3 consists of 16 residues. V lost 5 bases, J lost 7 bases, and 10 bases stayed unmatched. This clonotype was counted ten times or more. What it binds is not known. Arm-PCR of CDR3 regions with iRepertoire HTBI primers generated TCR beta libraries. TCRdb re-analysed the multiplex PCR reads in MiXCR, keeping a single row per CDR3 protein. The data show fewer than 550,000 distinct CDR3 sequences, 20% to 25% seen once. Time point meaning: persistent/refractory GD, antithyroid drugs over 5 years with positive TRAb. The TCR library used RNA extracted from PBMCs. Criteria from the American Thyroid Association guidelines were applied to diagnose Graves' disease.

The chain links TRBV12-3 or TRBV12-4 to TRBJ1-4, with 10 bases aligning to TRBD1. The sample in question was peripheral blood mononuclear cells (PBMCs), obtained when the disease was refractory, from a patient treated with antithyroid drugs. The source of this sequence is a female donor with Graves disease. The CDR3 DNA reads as TGTGCCAGCAGTATCCAGCCGGGACAGGGGTTTGAAAAACTGTTTTTT. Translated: CASSIQPGQGFEKLFF.